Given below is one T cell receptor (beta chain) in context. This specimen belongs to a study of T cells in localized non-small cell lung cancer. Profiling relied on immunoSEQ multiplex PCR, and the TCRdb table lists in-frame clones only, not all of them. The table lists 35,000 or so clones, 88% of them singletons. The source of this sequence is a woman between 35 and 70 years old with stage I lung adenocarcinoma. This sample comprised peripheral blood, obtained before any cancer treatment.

The CDR3 sequence: CAGGLGNTEAFF. The CDR3 nucleotides read TGTGCCGGGGGCCTGGGGAACACTGAAGCTTTCTTT. The gene calls are TRBV7-9 and TRBJ1-1, with D possibly TRBD1 on 6 matching bases. V shed 11 bases and J shed 1 base, with 11 bases lying between them. This CDR3 spans 12 amino acids. Germline lookup yields CDR1 SEHNR and CDR2 FQNEAQ (reference sequence).